The clone carrying this T cell receptor beta chain was recorded many times. What it binds is unknown. This record belongs to a study of early T cells in non-severe SARS-CoV-2 infection. Points from the study as a whole: The VDJdb matching leaned toward anti-spike CD8 responses and overlooked private and CD4 specificities.

cDNA molecules, individually, were tagged with unique molecular identifiers. One entry per CDR3 protein results from TCRdb running MiXCR on the 5' RACE reads. The sample lists 55,000 to 75,000 distinct CDR3 sequences, 12% occurring once. CDR1 SGDLS and CDR2 YYNGEE come from the germline V gene. The length of the CDR3 is 15 residues. Deletions cut 0 bases from V and 0 bases from J, with 10 bases between. The origin of this receptor is an adult who was a healthcare worker with PCR-confirmed SARS-CoV-2 infection or an uninfected control (not recorded which). The sample comprised whole blood. The J gene is TRBJ2-7, the V gene TRBV9; D is unresolved. Here the CDR3 reads CASSVAEQSSYEQYF. The DNA for the CDR3 is TGTGCCAGCAGCGTAGCGGAACAGAGCTCCTACGAGCAGTACTTC.